The 7 T cell receptor beta chains in this list originate from one sample, sequenced in a study of T cell changes during pregnancy in multiple sclerosis. Some clones are missing from TCRdb's copy, which holds only in-frame ones; the method was immunoSEQ multiplex PCR. Here the sample spans approximately 49,000 clones, around 90% being singletons. Specimen: CD4+ T cells from peripheral blood mononuclear cells, collected in the second trimester of pregnancy. The receptors originated from a female donor with multiple sclerosis, enrolled in a pregnancy study.

The chain is built from TRBV7-3 and TRBJ2-1; possible D gene TRBD2, 5 bases. Germline V gives CDR1 SGHTA, CDR2 FQGTGA. There are 13 residues in the CDR3. Trimming shortened V by 0 bases and J by 15 bases, and 15 bases separated the two germline ends. The CDR3 region has the DNA TGTGCCAGCAGCTTAACGTTTGGAGGTTCCCTGTTCTTC. This encodes CASSLTFGGSLFF.

The chain employs TRBV5-1 and TRBJ1-1; D possibly corresponds to TRBD1 (6 bases). The germline V and J ends were trimmed by 4 bases and 1 base, with 14 bases remaining between them. Germline V gives CDR1 SGHRS, CDR2 YFSETQ. This CDR3 comprises 15 residues. The CDR3 DNA is TGCGCCAGCAGCCTCCTCGAAGGGGGGAACACTGAAGCTTTCTTT. This gives the protein CASSLLEGGNTEAFF.

The chain uses TRBV4-1 and TRBJ2-1; D remains ambiguous. This CDR3 comprises 14 residues. Germline V gene data show CDR1 as MGHRA and CDR2 as YSYEKL. The V and J ends lost 1 base and 8 bases respectively, with 12 bases between them. CDR3 DNA: TGCGCCAGCAGCCAAGTCCCAGGTTTTCATGAGCAGTTCTTC. Residues: CASSQVPGFHEQFF.

The V call is TRBV6-6, the J call TRBJ1-2; TRBD1 agrees at 7 bases. Looked up from germline, CDR1 is MNHNY and CDR2 is SVGAGI (reference sequence). V lost 5 bases and J lost 0; bases outside the gene matches: 6. The CDR3 extends over 15 amino acids. The CDR3 sequence: CASSGGQSTNYGYTF. The CDR3 DNA is TGTGCCAGCAGTGGGGGACAGTCGACTAACTATGGCTACACCTTC.

The chain joins TRBV5-1 to TRBJ1-2; 7 positions match TRBD1. This CDR3 comprises 15 residues. CDR1 and CDR2 (germline): SGHRS, YFSETQ. Trimming cost V 0 bases and J 5 bases; bases outside gene matches: 7. This CDR3 is CASSLGQGGLYGYTF. The CDR3 bases are TGCGCCAGCAGCTTGGGGCAGGGGGGCTTATATGGCTACACCTTC.

This clone was seen only once. This rearrangement joins TRBV2 to TRBJ2-7; D possibly corresponds to TRBD2 (7 bases). The CDR3 totals 13 residues. Germline CDR1 is SNHLY and CDR2 is FYNNEI. The germline V and J ends were trimmed by 8 bases and 6 bases, with 17 bases remaining between them. Here the CDR3 DNA reads TGTGCCAGCCGGGGGGCAGGGATGGGCGAGCAGTACTTC. This codes for CASRGAGMGEQYF.

This chain links TRBV27 with TRBJ1-1, with D possibly TRBD1 on 5 matching bases. Germline values: CDR1 MNHEY, CDR2 SMNVEV (reference sequence). This CDR3 contains 14 residues. With 5 bases removed from V and 1 base from J, the gap between germline ends came to 11 bases. As DNA, the CDR3 is TGTGCCAGCAGTCGACAGTTGGGGAACACTGAAGCTTTCTTT. Encoded protein: CASSRQLGNTEAFF.